This TCR beta chain was sequenced in a study of T cell repertoires in cytomegalovirus infection. The wider study: Used in the study were CMV epitopes, some recently identified and HLA-C-restricted, others well-studied and HLA-B-restricted. CMV infection together with matching HLA type was indicated by public TCR beta signatures.

Points on this clonotype: Its antigen is as yet unknown.

Broader study findings: Ex vivo responses were dominated by HLA-C-restricted CMV-specific TCR beta clonotypes. Adding up the frequency of public TCR beta families identified people who carried CMV plus the relevant HLA.

Losses at the gene ends were 8 bases for V and 10 bases for J; bases not matched to a gene: 6. The CDR3 totals 11 residues. TCRdb ran MiXCR on the reads and lists one entry per CDR3 protein. The sample consists of about a million distinct CDR3 sequences, roughly 31% of them appearing once. The sequences come from cultured CD8+ T cells from PBMCs, collected from culture after CMV antigen stimulation. This TCR was sampled from a human donor in good health (CMV status not recorded). Some clones in this sample may be carry-over from other donors' samples. The rearrangement uses TRBV12-3 or TRBV12-4 and TRBJ1-2; TRBD1 matches at 8 bases. CDR3 in amino acids: CASGTGFTYTF. The CDR3 DNA reads TGTGCCAGCGGGACAGGATTTACCTACACCTTC.